These T cell receptor beta chains were read from a single sample in a study of T-cell reconstitution after alpha-beta-depleted transplantation in children. TCRdb used MiXCR to reprocess the PCR reads, holding one entry per CDR3 protein. The data show several thousand distinct CDR3 sequences, with 11% to 15% seen just once and 50% to 60% held by the top ten. Here the sequenced sample was PBMCs, mostly from graft donor cells, taken 60 days after TCRalphabeta/CD19-depleted stem cell transplant. The source of these receptors is a male patient younger than 18 who had a stem cell transplant for acute lymphoblastic leukemia, so the T cells may come from the graft donor. Each CDR3 is given with its conserved first and last residue. A D gene is named only where the DNA matches it firmly. Size is omitted from some rows. Given values are once, few, many or a class for expanded clones.

size: many; J: TRBJ1-2; V: TRBV25-1; D: TRBD1; DNA: TGTGCCAGCAGTGCCTACGGGACAGGGTATGGCTACACCTTC; CDR3: CASSAYGTGYGYTF
size: many; J: TRBJ2-7; V: TRBV20-1; D: TRBD2; DNA: TGCAGTGCTAGAGGGCTAGCGGGACCCTACGAGCAGTACTTC; CDR3: CSARGLAGPYEQYF
size: many; J: TRBJ2-2; V: TRBV11-2; D: .; DNA: TGTGCCAGCAGCCCCCTGGGCGGGGAGCTGTTTTTT; CDR3: CASSPLGGELFF
size: many; J: TRBJ2-3; V: TRBV12-3/TRBV12-4; D: TRBD2; DNA: TGTGCCAGCAGCCCAGAAAGGACTAGCGGCACAGATACGCAGTATTTT; CDR3: CASSPERTSGTDTQYF
size: .; J: TRBJ2-2; V: TRBV4-2; D: .; DNA: TGTGCCAGCAGCCGTGACAGGTACACCGGGGAGCTGTTTTTT; CDR3: CASSRDRYTGELFF
size: many; J: TRBJ1-2; V: TRBV20-1; D: .; DNA: TGCAGTGCCCCAGACAGATTACAGGGTCACTATGGCTACACCTTC; CDR3: CSAPDRLQGHYGYTF
size: many; J: TRBJ2-7; V: TRBV9; D: TRBD1; DNA: TGTGCCAGCAGCGCGCAGGGGGCTGGCTACGAGCAGTACTTC; CDR3: CASSAQGAGYEQYF
size: many; J: TRBJ2-5; V: TRBV10-3; D: .; DNA: TGTGCCATCAGTGCCGGCACGCAGTTAGGGGTGTTCGGGACCCAGTACTTC; CDR3: CAISAGTQLGVFGTQYF
size: medium-sized; J: TRBJ2-5; V: TRBV18; D: .; DNA: TGTGCCAGCTCACCACAGGGGTGGAGGGAAGAGACCCAGTACTTC; CDR3: CASSPQGWREETQYF
size: many; J: TRBJ2-2; V: TRBV7-2; D: .; DNA: TGTGCCACTACCAAGGGGTACACCGGGGAGCTGTTTTTT; CDR3: CATTKGYTGELFF